This T cell receptor (beta chain) was sequenced in a study of T-cell reconstitution after alpha-beta-depleted transplantation in children. For TCRbeta, the library was prepared with unique molecular identifiers. TCRdb used MiXCR to reprocess the PCR reads, holding one entry per CDR3 protein. The sample gives about 610,000 distinct CDR3 sequences, roughly a tenth of which show up once; approximately 4.1% is in the top ten. Germline V CDR1 and CDR2: LNHNV, YYDKDF (reference sequence). The CDR3 totals 15 residues. J gave up 3 bases and V 4 bases, and 8 bases lay outside the gene matches. Here the sequenced sample was PBMCs from the stem cell graft donor, taken from the stem cell graft. This clonotype was sampled from a human donor who donated a stem cell graft to a child with acute myeloid leukemia. The chain uses TRBV15 and TRBJ2-5; 7 nucleotides agree with TRBD2. CDR3 DNA: TGTGCCACCAGCATAGCGGGTCGTAGGGAAGAGACCCAGTACTTC. It translates to CATSIAGRREETQYF.